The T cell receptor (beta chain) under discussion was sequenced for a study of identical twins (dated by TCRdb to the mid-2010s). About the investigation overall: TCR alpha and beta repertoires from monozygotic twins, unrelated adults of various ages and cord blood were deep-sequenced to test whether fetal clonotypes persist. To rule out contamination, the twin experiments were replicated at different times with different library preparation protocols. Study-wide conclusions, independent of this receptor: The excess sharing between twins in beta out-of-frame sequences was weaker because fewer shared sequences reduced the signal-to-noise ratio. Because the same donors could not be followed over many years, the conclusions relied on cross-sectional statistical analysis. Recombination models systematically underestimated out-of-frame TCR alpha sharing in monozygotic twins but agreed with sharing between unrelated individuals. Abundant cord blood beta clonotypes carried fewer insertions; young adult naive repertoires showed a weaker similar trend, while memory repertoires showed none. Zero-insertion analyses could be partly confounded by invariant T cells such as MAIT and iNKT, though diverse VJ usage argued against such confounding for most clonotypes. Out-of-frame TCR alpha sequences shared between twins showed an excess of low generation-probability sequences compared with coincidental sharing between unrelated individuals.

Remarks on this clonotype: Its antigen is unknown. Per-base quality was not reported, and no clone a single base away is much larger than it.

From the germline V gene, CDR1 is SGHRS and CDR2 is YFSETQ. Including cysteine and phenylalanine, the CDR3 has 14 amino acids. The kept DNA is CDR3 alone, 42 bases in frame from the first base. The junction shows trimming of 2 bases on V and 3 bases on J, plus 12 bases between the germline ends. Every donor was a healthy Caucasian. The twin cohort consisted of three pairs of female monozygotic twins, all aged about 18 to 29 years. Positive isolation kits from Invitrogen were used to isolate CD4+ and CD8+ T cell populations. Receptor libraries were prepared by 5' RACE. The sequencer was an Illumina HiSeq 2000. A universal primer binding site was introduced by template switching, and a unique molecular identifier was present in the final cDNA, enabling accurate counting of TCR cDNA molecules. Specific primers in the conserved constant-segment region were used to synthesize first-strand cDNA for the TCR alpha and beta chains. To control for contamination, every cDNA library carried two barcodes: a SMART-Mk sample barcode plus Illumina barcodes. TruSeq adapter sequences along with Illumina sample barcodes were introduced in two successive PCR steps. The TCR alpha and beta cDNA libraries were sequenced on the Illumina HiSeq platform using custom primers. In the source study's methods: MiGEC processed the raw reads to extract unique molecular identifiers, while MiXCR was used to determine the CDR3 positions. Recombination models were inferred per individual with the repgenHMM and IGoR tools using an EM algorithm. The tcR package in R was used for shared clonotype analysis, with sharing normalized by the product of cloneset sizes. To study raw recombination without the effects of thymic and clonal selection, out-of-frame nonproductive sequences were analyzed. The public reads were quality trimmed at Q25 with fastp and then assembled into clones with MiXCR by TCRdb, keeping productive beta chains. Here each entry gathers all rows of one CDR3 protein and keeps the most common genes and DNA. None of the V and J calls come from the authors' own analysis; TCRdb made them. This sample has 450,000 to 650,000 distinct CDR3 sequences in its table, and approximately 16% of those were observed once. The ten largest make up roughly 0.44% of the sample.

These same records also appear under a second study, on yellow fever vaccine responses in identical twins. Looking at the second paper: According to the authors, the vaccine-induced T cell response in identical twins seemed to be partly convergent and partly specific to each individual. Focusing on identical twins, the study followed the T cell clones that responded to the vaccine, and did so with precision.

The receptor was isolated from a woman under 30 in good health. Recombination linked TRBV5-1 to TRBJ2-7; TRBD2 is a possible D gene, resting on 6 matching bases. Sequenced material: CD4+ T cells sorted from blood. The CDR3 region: CASSFSGNFYEQYF. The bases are TGCGCCAGCAGCTTTAGCGGAAATTTCTACGAGCAGTACTTC.